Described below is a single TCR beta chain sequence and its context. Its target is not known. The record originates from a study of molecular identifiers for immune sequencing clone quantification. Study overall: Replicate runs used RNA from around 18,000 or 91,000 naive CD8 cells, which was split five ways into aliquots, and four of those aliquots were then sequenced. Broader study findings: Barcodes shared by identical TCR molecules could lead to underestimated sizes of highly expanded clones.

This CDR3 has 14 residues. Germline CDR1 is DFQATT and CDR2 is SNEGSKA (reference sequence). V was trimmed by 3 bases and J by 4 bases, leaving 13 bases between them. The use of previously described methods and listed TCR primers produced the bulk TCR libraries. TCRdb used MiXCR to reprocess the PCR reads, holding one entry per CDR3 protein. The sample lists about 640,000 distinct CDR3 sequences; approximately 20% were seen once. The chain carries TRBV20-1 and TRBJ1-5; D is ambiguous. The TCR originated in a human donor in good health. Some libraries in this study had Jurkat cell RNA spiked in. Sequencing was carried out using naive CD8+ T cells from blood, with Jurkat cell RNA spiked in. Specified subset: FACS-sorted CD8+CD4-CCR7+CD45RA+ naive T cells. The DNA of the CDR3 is TGCAGTGCTAGGAACATCGACGGTAATCAGCCCCAGCATTTT. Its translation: CSARNIDGNQPQHF.